Listed below are T cell receptor beta chains from one sample, sequenced in a study of T cell changes during pregnancy in multiple sclerosis. Sequencing used immunoSEQ multiplex PCR; TCRdb keeps in-frame clones, though not all of them. In the table there are 75,000 to 95,000 clones, around 92% of which are singletons. The sample here was peripheral blood, taken after pregnancy. Receptors originate from a female donor with multiple sclerosis, enrolled in a pregnancy study. The CDR3 runs from the conserved cysteine through the conserved F or W. D genes are given only for firm matches. Size is stated for part of the rows, as once, few or many counts, or as a class when the clone is expanded.

>TRBV5-8|TRBJ2-3|TRBD2|-
TGTGCCAGCAGCCCGGGACTAGCGGGAACCTACACAGATACGCAGTATTTT
CASSPGLAGTYTDTQYF
>TRBV4-1|TRBJ1-2|TRBD1|-
TGCGCCAGCAGCCAAGAAACAGGGGGCGCCGGCTACACCTTC
CASSQETGGAGYTF
>TRBV18|TRBJ2-3|TRBD2|-
TGTGCCAGCTCCAGGTACGGAGCGGGAGACACAGATACGCAGTATTTT
CASSRYGAGDTDTQYF
>TRBV7-9|TRBJ1-1|TRBD1|once
TGTGCCAGCAGCCTAGGGACAGGGGAAGGAGTAGCTTTCTTT
CASSLGTGEGVAFF
>TRBV9|TRBJ1-5|TRBD1|-
TGTGCCAGCAGCGCCACAGGGGATCAGCCCCAGCATTTT
CASSATGDQPQHF
>TRBV2|TRBJ2-1|TRBD2|-
TGTGCCAGCAGTCCTAGGACTAGCGGACACTACAATGAGCAGTTCTTC
CASSPRTSGHYNEQFF
>TRBV11-3|TRBJ2-1|TRBD2|-
TGTGCCAGCAGCTCGTCAGCGGGAGCATACAATGAGCAGTTCTTC
CASSSSAGAYNEQFF
>TRBV12-5|TRBJ1-6|-|once
TGTGCTAGTGGCCAAATTAATTCACCCCTCCACTTT
CASGQINSPLHF
>TRBV4-1|TRBJ1-1|-|once
TGCGCCAGCAGTCCAGAACCCAGGGTAGAAGCTTTCTTT
CASSPEPRVEAFF
>TRBV7-8|TRBJ2-5|-|-
TGTGCCAGCACCTCACAGTTCCGGGAGACCCAGTACTTC
CASTSQFRETQYF
>TRBV7-9|TRBJ1-5|-|once
TGTGCCAGCAGCCCAAGCGGGGGGGCGGGGAGCAATCAGCCCCAGCATTTT
CASSPSGGAGSNQPQHF
>TRBV2|TRBJ2-6|-|-
TGTGCCAGCAGTGAATGGCACTCACGGAGCTCTGGGGCCAACGTCCTGACTTTC
CASSEWHSRSSGANVLTF
>TRBV12-5|TRBJ1-3|TRBD1|-
TGTGCTAGTGGTTTGGGACAGGGGGTTGACACCATATATTTT
CASGLGQGVDTIYF
>TRBV6-5|TRBJ1-5|-|few
TGTGCCAGCAGTCCTTCCTGGAGTAGCAATCAGCCCCAGCATTTT
CASSPSWSSNQPQHF
>TRBV30|TRBJ1-2|TRBD1|-
TGTGCCTGGACCATTTCGACAGGGGTGAGCTTTGGCTACACCTTC
CAWTISTGVSFGYTF
>TRBV6-5|TRBJ1-6|-|-
TGTGCCAGCAGTTACCAGGAGGGGATTGGGTCACCCCTCCACTTT
CASSYQEGIGSPLHF
>TRBV4-3|TRBJ1-1|-|few
TGCGCCAGCAGCCAAGAAAATTTCAGGGGTGGCACTGAAGCTTTCTTT
CASSQENFRGGTEAFF
>TRBV7-2|TRBJ1-1|-|-
TGTGCCAGCAGCGCCTTGCAGGGCTCCACTGAAGCTTTCTTT
CASSALQGSTEAFF
>TRBV29-1|TRBJ1-1|-|once
TGCAGCGCCCGGGAGAACACTGAAGCTTTCTTT
CSARENTEAFF
>TRBV5-1|TRBJ2-7|TRBD1|-
TGCGCCAGCAGCACCGGGACAGACTACGAGCAGTACTTC
CASSTGTDYEQYF
>TRBV10-3|TRBJ1-1|TRBD1|-
TGTGCCATCAGTCGACAGGGTATGCGGACTGAAGCTTTCTTT
CAISRQGMRTEAFF
>TRBV7-3|TRBJ1-5|-|-
TGTGCCAGCAGCCAAACTTTACAGGAGCCCCAGCATTTT
CASSQTLQEPQHF
>TRBV19|TRBJ2-5|TRBD2|-
TGTGCCAGTAGTTTCATAGCGGGGGCCGAGACCCAGTACTTC
CASSFIAGAETQYF
>TRBV5-6|TRBJ1-4|TRBD1|-
TGTGCCAGCAGCTTCCCTGGACAGGGCGGCGAAAAACTGTTTTTT
CASSFPGQGGEKLFF
>TRBV10-3|TRBJ1-2|-|-
TGTGCCACTGTTCAGACCGGACGGGATAACTATGGCTACACCTTC
CATVQTGRDNYGYTF
>TRBV12-5|TRBJ1-6|-|-
TGTGCTAGTGGACCGGGGAACAATTCACCCCTCCACTTT
CASGPGNNSPLHF
>TRBV5-1|TRBJ1-2|-|-
TGCGCCAGCAGGATGGGAGGCGGCAGGAATGAAGGCTACACCTTC
CASRMGGGRNEGYTF
>TRBV7-9|TRBJ1-1|-|-
TGTGCCAGCAGCGTCGGACAGTCGAACACTGAAGCTTTCTTT
CASSVGQSNTEAFF
>TRBV19|TRBJ2-7|-|-
TGTGCCAGTAGCGAACAGGGCTACGAGCAGTACTTC
CASSEQGYEQYF
>TRBV30|TRBJ1-5|TRBD1|-
TGTGCCTGGAGTCCCCACAGGGGCGAGGGTCAGCCCCAGCATTTT
CAWSPHRGEGQPQHF
>TRBV9|TRBJ1-4|-|-
TGTGCCAGCAGCTTCGCAGGGGAGGGGAATGAAAAACTGTTTTTT
CASSFAGEGNEKLFF
>TRBV6-1|TRBJ1-2|-|-
TGTGCCAGCCCAAGCCGCCGAGATGATTCTTTCGGCTACACCTTC
CASPSRRDDSFGYTF
>TRBV9|TRBJ2-3|-|-
TGTGCCAGCAGCGTAGAGGAGGGGACTAGCACAGATACGCAGTATTTT
CASSVEEGTSTDTQYF
>TRBV9|TRBJ1-3|-|-
TGTGCCAGCAGCGCCCTACAGGGTCGGGGAAACACCATATATTTT
CASSALQGRGNTIYF
>TRBV30|TRBJ2-2|-|-
TGTGCCTGGAGTGTAGGCGGGTATCGACCCGGGGAGCTGTTTTTT
CAWSVGGYRPGELFF
>TRBV28|TRBJ2-3|-|-
TGTGCCAGCAGTTTACCAGGCACCCTTAGCACAGATACGCAGTATTTT
CASSLPGTLSTDTQYF
>TRBV5-4|TRBJ2-1|TRBD2|-
TGTGCCAGCAGCTTGGGACTAGCGGGGGGGCCATACAATGAGCAGTTCTTC
CASSLGLAGGPYNEQFF
>TRBV5-6|TRBJ2-7|TRBD1|-
TGTGCCAGCAGCTTGGGACAGGGGGCCTCCTACGAGCAGTACTTC
CASSLGQGASYEQYF
>TRBV30|TRBJ2-5|TRBD2|-
TGTGCCTGGAGTGTAAGGCTAGCGGGTTTCCAAGAGACCCAGTACTTC
CAWSVRLAGFQETQYF
>TRBV4-2|TRBJ1-2|-|-
TGTGCCAGCAGCCAAGAACCAGGATCCTATGGCTACACCTTC
CASSQEPGSYGYTF
>TRBV18|TRBJ2-7|TRBD1|-
TGTGCCAGCCGAAGTAAAGGACAGGGGGATTACGAGCAGTACTTC
CASRSKGQGDYEQYF
>TRBV14|TRBJ2-1|TRBD2|-
TGTGCCAGCAGCCAACATCCAGCGGGAGTCTACAATGAGCAGTTCTTC
CASSQHPAGVYNEQFF
>TRBV4-1|TRBJ1-1|TRBD1|-
TGCGCCAGCAGCCTCGGAGGGGGCAGGAACACTGAAGCTTTCTTT
CASSLGGGRNTEAFF
>TRBV30|TRBJ2-5|-|-
TGTGCCTTATCGACGGGAGCCCAAGAGACCCAGTACTTC
CALSTGAQETQYF
>TRBV6-5|TRBJ2-3|TRBD2|-
TGTGCCAGCAGTTCCCTGCGGGAGAGAGCAGATACGCAGTATTTT
CASSSLRERADTQYF
>TRBV4-1|TRBJ2-1|-|once
TGCGCCAGCAGCCAAGAGACGGGGATGGGGCAGTTCTTC
CASSQETGMGQFF
>TRBV5-5|TRBJ2-1|TRBD2|-
TGTGCCAGCAGCTCCTGGGACTACGGTGAGCAGTTCTTC
CASSSWDYGEQFF
>TRBV10-3|TRBJ2-7|TRBD1|-
TGTGCCATACGGACAGGGGGGGACTACGAGCAGTACTTC
CAIRTGGDYEQYF
>TRBV19|TRBJ1-1|-|once
TGTGCCAGTAACCTCGTAGGCCAGCGGCCGAACACTGAAGCTTTCTTT
CASNLVGQRPNTEAFF